Listed here are 13 T cell receptor beta chains from one sample, sequenced in a study of T cells in Graves' hyperthyroidism and ophthalmopathy. Template material for amplifying TCR beta CDR3 regions consisted of RNA transcripts. The study used the HTBI primer set for a first-round RT-PCR of the TCR CDR3. TCRdb itself ran the multiplex PCR reads through MiXCR, one entry per CDR3 protein. The table lists 250,000 to 300,000 distinct CDR3 sequences, over 15% of them singletons. The sequenced sample was blood. These receptor sequences come from a woman aged 55-70 years with Graves' ophthalmopathy.

In this sample, this clonotype turned up many times. The rearrangement links TRBV28 to TRBJ1-1, with D unresolved. The V end lost 4 bases, the J end lost 1 base, and 19 bases lay between the germline ends. Germline V gene lookup returns CDR1 MDHEN and CDR2 SYDVKM. The CDR3 length is 17 residues. Here the CDR3 DNA reads TGTGCCAGCAGTTCGCCCATTATCCCGGAGAGGAACACTGAAGCTTTCTTT. This encodes CASSSPIIPERNTEAFF.

This clonotype has a handful of counts. The chain couples TRBV5-1 to TRBJ1-1; D remains unclear. Looked up from germline, CDR1 is SGHRS and CDR2 is YFSETQ. The CDR3 is 12 residues long. V was trimmed by 5 bases and J by 7 bases, leaving 12 bases between them. The CDR3 loop is CASRWGQSEAFF. CDR3 nucleotide sequence: TGCGCCAGCAGATGGGGTCAGAGTGAAGCTTTCTTT.

The CDR3 coding sequence is TGTGCCAGCAGTTACGAATCAGGGTATCAGCCCCAGCATTTT. This codes for CASSYESGYQPQHF. J is TRBJ1-5 and V is TRBV6-2 or TRBV6-3; weak D call: TRBD1 (5 bases). Trimming left V 2 bases short and J 5 bases short, with 10 bases between. CDR3 length: 14 amino acids. From germline, CDR1 is MNHEY and CDR2 SVGEGT.

On this clonotype: A much larger clone lies a single base off, so this may be a read error. The chain combines TRBV12-3 or TRBV12-4 with TRBJ2-7, with D maybe TRBD2 (5 bases). The CDR3 runs 15 residues. Deletions cut 0 bases from V and 7 bases from J, with 16 bases between. The CDR3 nucleotides are TGTGCCAGCAGTTTAGCGCAAGTACGAGGGAATGAGCAGTACTTC. This encodes CASSLAQVRGNEQYF.

The chain combines TRBV19 with TRBJ2-2; a weak D match, TRBD2 (6 bases). CDR1 and CDR2 (germline): LNHDA, SQIVND (reference sequence). The CDR3 is made up of 17 amino acids. V lost 3 bases, J lost 4 bases, and 18 bases lay in between. The DNA of the CDR3 is TGTGCCAGTAGTATCCGTAGCGGAGCCCTGACCACCGGGGAGCTGTTTTTT. It is translated as CASSIRSGALTTGELFF. Combining the CDR3 with reference TRBV19 and TRBJ2-2 gives the whole variable domain DGGITQSPKYLFRKEGQNVTLSCEQNLNHDAMYWYRQDPGQGLRLIYYSQIVNDFQKGDIAEGYSVSREKKESFPLTVTSAQKNPTAFYLCASSIRSGALTTGELFFGEGSRLTVL.

This clonotype showed up many times. The chain combines TRBV7-8 with TRBJ2-3, with D tentatively TRBD1 (6 bases). This CDR3 has 17 amino acids. The V and J ends lost 5 bases and 4 bases respectively, with 22 bases between them. Per the germline V gene, CDR1 is SGHVS and CDR2 is FQNEAQ. DNA of the CDR3: TGTGCCAGCAGCCTCAGACCCCCCAGGGGTTTAGCAGATACGCAGTATTTT. It encodes CASSLRPPRGLADTQYF.

This clonotype was picked up many times. The CDR3 here is CASTLRQPRGWRETQYF. The DNA for the CDR3 is TGTGCCAGCACCCTCCGTCAACCCCGGGGATGGAGGGAGACCCAGTACTTC. The chain is built from TRBV6-2 or TRBV6-3 and TRBJ2-5, with D tentatively TRBD2 (5 bases). The CDR3 consists of 17 residues. Trimming cost V 7 bases and J 5 bases, with 26 bases left between them. Germline V gives CDR1 MNHEY, CDR2 SVGEGT.

Details on this clonotype: One end of the junction fails to match germline, which may point to a read error. V gene TRBV7-3 combines with J gene TRBJ2-2, with 7 bases fitting TRBD1. Germline V lookup: CDR1 SGHTA, CDR2 FQGTGA. The CDR3 contains 14 residues. The DNA of the CDR3 is TGTCCCAGCAGAGGGACAGACTTCACCGGGGAGCTGTTTTTT. As protein: CPSRGTDFTGELFF. The complete variable domain, with remaining parts taken from reference TRBV7-3 and TRBJ2-2, reads GAGVSQTPSNKVTEKGKYVELRCDPISGHTALYWYRQSLGQGPEFLIYFQGTGAADDSGLPNDRFFAVRPEGSVSTLKIQRTERGDSAVYLCPSRGTDFTGELFFGEGSRLTVL.

In its sample, this clonotype was seen many times. The chain employs TRBV11-2 and TRBJ2-5, with 7 bases aligning to TRBD1. Unmatched junction bases numbered 0, after V lost 1 base and J lost 1 base. Germline V gene sequence: CDR1 SGHAT, CDR2 FQNNGV. This CDR3 region has 14 residues. For the CDR3, the DNA is TGTGCCAGCAGCTTAGGACAGGGCCAAGAGACCCAGTACTTC. This sequence encodes CASSLGQGQETQYF.

This clonotype was detected a few times. This chain uses TRBV12-3 or TRBV12-4 with TRBJ2-1; tentative D call: TRBD2 (5 bases). The CDR3 has 15 amino acids. The ends were cut back, 7 bases at V and 0 bases at J, with 13 bases in the middle. For the CDR3, the DNA is TGTGCCAGCACCACTCGGGGTAACTCCTACAATGAGCAGTTCTTC. Its translation is CASTTRGNSYNEQFF.

This clonotype was counted ten times or more. The rearrangement uses TRBV18 and TRBJ2-1; a possible D gene is TRBD1 (5 bases). Germline values: CDR1 KGHSH, CDR2 LQKENI. V lost 0 bases and J 8 bases, leaving 14 bases between the germline ends. The CDR3 totals 15 residues. CDR3 residues: CASSPPKGDFDEQFF. CDR3 nucleotides: TGTGCCAGCTCACCACCTAAAGGGGATTTCGATGAGCAGTTCTTC.

The CDR3 loop is CASHGTLTTGELFF. The CDR3 DNA reads as TGCGCCAGCCATGGGACTCTCACCACCGGGGAGCTGTTTTTT. This rearrangement joins TRBV5-1 to TRBJ2-2, with D possibly being TRBD2 (6 bases). Germline values: CDR1 SGHRS, CDR2 YFSETQ. The germline V and J ends were trimmed by 7 bases and 4 bases, with 14 bases remaining between them. This CDR3 contains 14 residues.

V gene TRBV20-1 combines with J gene TRBJ1-3; D remains ambiguous. Germline V CDR1 and CDR2: DFQATT, SNEGSKA (reference sequence). This CDR3 has 16 residues. V dropped 0 bases and J dropped 0 bases, with 12 bases sitting between them. CDR3 coding DNA: TGCAGTGCTAGAGATCCCAGGCCTCCCTCTGGAAACACCATATATTTT. Residues: CSARDPRPPSGNTIYF.